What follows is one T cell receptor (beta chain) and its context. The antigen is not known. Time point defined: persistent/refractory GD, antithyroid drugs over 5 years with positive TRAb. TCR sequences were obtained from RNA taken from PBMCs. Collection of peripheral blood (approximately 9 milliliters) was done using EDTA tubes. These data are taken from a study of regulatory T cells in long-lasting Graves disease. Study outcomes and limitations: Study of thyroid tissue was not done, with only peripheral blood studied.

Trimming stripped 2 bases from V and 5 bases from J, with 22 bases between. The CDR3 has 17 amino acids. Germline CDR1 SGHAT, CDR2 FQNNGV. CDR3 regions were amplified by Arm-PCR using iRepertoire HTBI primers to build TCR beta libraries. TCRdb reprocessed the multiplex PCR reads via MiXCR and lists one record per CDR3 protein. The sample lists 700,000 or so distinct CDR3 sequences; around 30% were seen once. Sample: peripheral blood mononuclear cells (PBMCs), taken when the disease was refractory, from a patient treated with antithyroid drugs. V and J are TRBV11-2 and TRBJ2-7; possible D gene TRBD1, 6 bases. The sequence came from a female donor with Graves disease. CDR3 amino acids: CASSLHPRPVAGDEQYF. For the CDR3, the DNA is TGTGCCAGCAGCTTACACCCCAGACCGGTGGCAGGGGACGAGCAGTACTTC.